This T cell receptor (beta chain) was documented in a study of shared clonotypes between healthy human individuals. Study information: Per donor, CD8 memory used one plate, CD8 naive used two, CD4 memory used three and CD4 naive used three.

Cells designated naive CD8 were CD45RO-negative and were positively selected for CCR7, with terminally differentiated effector memory CD45RA+ cells excluded. For this clone: Antigen unknown.

The CDR3 totals 18 residues. Germline-derived CDR1 and CDR2 are MNHEY and SMNVEV (reference sequence). Trimming stripped 6 bases from V and 3 bases from J, with 24 bases between. General observations from the study: Measured sharing among donors was expected to vary with sequencing depth. It was the non-shared clonotypes that had lower generation probabilities than clonotypes shared by all four donors.

Method: immunoSEQ multiplex PCR; TCRdb's copy keeps in-frame clones and lacks some. The table includes roughly 2.1 million clones, just over 90% detected once. V gene TRBV27 combines with J gene TRBJ2-1; D is possibly TRBD1 (7 bases). Sequenced input: naive CD8+ T cells from PBMCs. The receptor was isolated from a man aged 18 to 30 in good health. Some clones in this sample may be carry-over from other donors' samples. The DNA for the CDR3 is TGTGCCAGCAGACCGACAGGGCTTTGGGCGGGAATCTACAATGAGCAGTTCTTC. This codes for CASRPTGLWAGIYNEQFF.